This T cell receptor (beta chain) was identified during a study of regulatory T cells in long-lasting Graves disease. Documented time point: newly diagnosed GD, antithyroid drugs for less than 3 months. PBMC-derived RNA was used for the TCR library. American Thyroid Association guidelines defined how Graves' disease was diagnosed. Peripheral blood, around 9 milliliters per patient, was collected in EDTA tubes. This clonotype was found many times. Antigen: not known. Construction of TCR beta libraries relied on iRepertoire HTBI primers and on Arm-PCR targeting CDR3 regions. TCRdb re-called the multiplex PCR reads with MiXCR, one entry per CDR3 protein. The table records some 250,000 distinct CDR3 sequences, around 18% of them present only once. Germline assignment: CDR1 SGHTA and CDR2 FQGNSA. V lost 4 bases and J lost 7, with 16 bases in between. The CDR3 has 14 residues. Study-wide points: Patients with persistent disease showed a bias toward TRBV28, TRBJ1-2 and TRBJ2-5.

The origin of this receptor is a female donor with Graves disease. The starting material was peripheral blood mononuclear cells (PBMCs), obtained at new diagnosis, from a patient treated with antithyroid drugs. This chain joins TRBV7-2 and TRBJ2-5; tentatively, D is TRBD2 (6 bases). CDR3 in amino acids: CASSSRTPAGTQYF. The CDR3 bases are TGTGCCAGCAGCTCCCGGACCCCAGCGGGGACCCAGTACTTC. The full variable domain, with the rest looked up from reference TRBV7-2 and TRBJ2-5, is GAGVSQSPSNKVTEKGKDVELRCDPISGHTALYWYRQSLGQGLEFLIYFQGNSAPDKSGLPSDRFSAERTGGSVSTLTIQRTQQEDSAVYLCASSSRTPAGTQYFGPGTRLLVL.